Presented here are 4 T cell receptor beta chains from one specimen sequenced in a study of blood T cells in healthy people across ages. A second PCR of about 7 to 12 cycles used a sample-barcoded 5' primer and a J-beta primer mix. One entry per CDR3 protein results from TCRdb running MiXCR on the 5' RACE reads. Of hundreds of thousands of distinct CDR3 sequences in the sample, 36% were seen once. The sequenced sample consisted of blood. The receptors stem from a man between 18 and 35 years old in good health.

In this sample, this clonotype turned up a few times. The chain joins TRBV9 to TRBJ2-1; 8 bases fit TRBD2. CDR1 and CDR2 (germline): SGDLS, YYNGEE. The V gene end was trimmed by 1 base and the J gene end by 4 bases; junction bases not matched to a gene: 7. The CDR3 length is 16 residues. The CDR3 here is CASSVMAGGSYNEQFF. CDR3 DNA: TGTGCCAGCAGCGTAATGGCGGGGGGTTCTTACAATGAGCAGTTCTTC.

There are many counts of this clonotype. The chain couples TRBV6-2 or TRBV6-3 to TRBJ2-7, with TRBD1 matching 8 bases. Trimming took 5 bases from V and 5 from J; bases not matched to a gene: 5. Germline V gene lookup returns CDR1 MNHEY and CDR2 SVGEGT. This CDR3 is built from 13 residues. CDR3 region: CASSADRANEQYF. CDR3 nucleotides: TGTGCCAGCAGTGCGGACAGGGCAAACGAGCAGTACTTC.

The chain is built from TRBV18 and TRBJ2-3; the match to TRBD2 covers 8 bases. V dropped 5 bases and J dropped 3; count of bases not matched to a gene: 10. The CDR3 runs to 16 residues. Per the germline V gene, CDR1 is KGHSH and CDR2 is LQKENI. The CDR3 here is CASSSRRRGETDTQYF. The CDR3 region has the DNA TGTGCCAGCTCATCTCGACGGCGGGGGGAAACAGATACGCAGTATTTT.

This sequence joins TRBV3-1 and TRBJ1-2; unclear D gene. The CDR3 is 15 amino acids. The germline V gene encodes CDR1 LGHDT and CDR2 YNNKEL (reference sequence). Trimming cost V 0 bases and J 4 bases, with 12 bases left between them. For the CDR3, the DNA is TGTGCCAGCAGCCAAGATACGGGGTTCGTCTATGGCTACACCTTC. Encoded protein: CASSQDTGFVYGYTF.